The TCR beta chain under discussion was sequenced for a study of blood T cells in healthy people across ages. Together with a sample-barcoded 5' primer, a J-beta primer mix was included in a second PCR lasting about 7 to 12 cycles. TCRdb redid the calling of the 5' RACE reads with MiXCR, one entry per CDR3 protein. The table includes roughly 930,000 distinct CDR3 sequences, about 48% detected once. CDR3 length equals 12 residues. Germline assignment: CDR1 SEHNR and CDR2 FQNEAQ (reference sequence). Turning to this clonotype: One end of the junction is discordant with germline, which a read error may explain.

Sample: blood. This TCR came from a young man in good health. The chain links TRBV7-9 to TRBJ2-3; D is undetermined. CDR3 in amino acids: CTSSQSRDTQYF. CDR3 nucleotide sequence: TGTACCAGCAGCCAAAGTAGGGATACGCAGTATTTT.